This entry lists 28 T cell receptor beta chains sequenced from one sample in a study of read filtering for tumor transcriptome and immune sequencing. The library was built from about 400 ng RNA with molecular barcoded adaptors for alpha/delta and beta/gamma chains. MiXCR, run by TCRdb on the reads, gives a single entry per CDR3 protein. In the table there are about 38,000 distinct CDR3 sequences, roughly an eighth of which are singletons. Sample: a population of CD138-negative cells sorted from bone marrow. The receptors originated from a donor at least 40 years old with multiple myeloma.

In regard to this clonotype: Only one base separates this from a far larger clonotype, so it likely reflects a read error. J is TRBJ2-1 and V is TRBV29-1; 9 bases match TRBD1. The DNA end is a closer match to TRBJ2-7, so the J assignment may be wrong. This CDR3 is built from 12 residues. Germline CDR1 reads SQVTM; CDR2 reads ANQGSEA. The CDR3 DNA reads TGCAGCGTTGCTGGACAGGGGAGCGAGCAGTACTTC. Translated: CSVAGQGSEQYF.

This clonotype was counted many times. The chain links TRBV20-1 to TRBJ1-5; the D is unclear. V was cut by 1 base and J by 1 base, with 5 bases left in between. This CDR3 is 13 amino acids long. Per germline, CDR1 DFQATT and CDR2 SNEGSKA (reference sequence). CDR3 sequence (DNA): TGCAGTGCTAGAGGCCAAAGCAATCAGCCCCAGCATTTT. Its protein is CSARGQSNQPQHF.

This clonotype was recorded at least ten times. The chain joins TRBV7-2 to TRBJ2-3; D gene unclear. V lost 1 base, J lost 2 bases, and 7 bases lay in between. Looked up from germline, CDR1 is SGHTA and CDR2 is FQGNSA. The CDR3 totals 14 residues. This CDR3 reads CASSLEWDTDTQYF. CDR3 coding DNA: TGTGCCAGCAGCTTAGAGTGGGACACAGATACGCAGTATTTT.

This rearrangement joins TRBV20-1 to TRBJ2-7; tentatively, D is TRBD1 (6 bases). The CDR3 sequence is 13 residues long. V gave up 4 bases and J gave up 2 bases, with 12 bases separating them. Per the germline V gene, CDR1 is DFQATT and CDR2 is SNEGSKA (reference sequence). The CDR3 nucleotides read TGCAGTGCTACAGGGGCGACCACCTACGAGCAGTACTTC. Protein sequence: CSATGATTYEQYF.

This clonotype was recorded many times. CDR3 protein: CASSVAGLAGGTDTQYF. The CDR3 DNA follows: TGTGCCAGCAGCGTAGCTGGTCTAGCGGGAGGAACAGATACGCAGTATTTT. The rearrangement uses TRBV9 and TRBJ2-3, with 11 nucleotides matching TRBD2. The trim removed 0 bases at V and 3 bases at J, leaving 6 bases unmatched. The CDR3 runs to 17 residues. Per germline, CDR1 SGDLS and CDR2 YYNGEE.

This clonotype was recorded many times. This sequence joins TRBV29-1 and TRBJ2-1; 8 nucleotides line up with TRBD2. The CDR3 is 13 residues long. Germline assignment: CDR1 SQVTM and CDR2 ANQGSEA. Trimming cost V 7 bases and J 8 bases; bases outside gene matches: 10. CDR3 bases: TGCAGCGGGTTAAGCGGGGGAGGGCATGAGCAGTTCTTC. Residues: CSGLSGGGHEQFF.

This clonotype has ten or more counts. The rearrangement links TRBV3-1 to TRBJ2-1; TRBD2 matches 8 bases. CDR3 length: 14 amino acids. Trimming took 3 bases from V and 8 from J; bases not matched to a gene: 6. Germline V lookup: CDR1 LGHDT, CDR2 YNNKEL (reference sequence). CDR3 DNA: TGTGCCAGCAGCCACAGCGGGAGAGGTGATGAGCAGTTCTTC. This codes for CASSHSGRGDEQFF.

As for this clonotype: Possible read error: a much larger clone is one base away. The V and J genes are TRBV28 and TRBJ1-1; D uncertain. CDR3 length: 12 amino acids. CDR1 is MDHEN, CDR2 SYDVKM, per germline. The DNA of the CDR3 is TGTGCCAGCACTTTATTTGACACTGAAGCTTTCTTT. As protein: CASTLFDTEAFF.

This clonotype was counted ten times or more. The chain couples TRBV12-3 or TRBV12-4 to TRBJ2-2; TRBD1 agrees at 7 bases. The V gene end was trimmed by 7 bases and the J gene end by 5 bases; junction bases not matched to a gene: 4. The CDR3 is 13 residues long. In DNA, the CDR3 is TGTGCCAGCACCCGACAGGGAACCGGGGAGCTGTTTTTT. It specifies CASTRQGTGELFF.

V and J are TRBV7-9 and TRBJ2-1; 8 nucleotides agree with TRBD2. CDR3 length: 15 residues. CDR1 and CDR2 (germline): SEHNR, FQNEAQ (reference sequence). The J segment lost 8 bases and the V segment lost 1 base, leaving 7 bases of the junction unmatched. The CDR3 nucleotides are TGTGCCAGCAGCTTAGGCAGCGGGAGATTGGATGAGCAGTTCTTC. Translating it yields CASSLGSGRLDEQFF. Full variable domain (rest looked up from reference TRBV7-9 and TRBJ2-1): DTGVSQNPRHKITKRGQNVTFRCDPISEHNRLYWYRQTLGQGPEFLTYFQNEAQLEKSRLLSDRFSAERPKGSFSTLEIQRTEQGDSAMYLCASSLGSGRLDEQFFGPGTRLTVL.

This chain links TRBV2 with TRBJ2-5; D is perhaps TRBD2 (5 bases). CDR1 is SNHLY, CDR2 FYNNEI, per germline. The CDR3 covers 18 residues. Trimming removed 3 bases from V and 7 bases from J, with 27 bases in between. The CDR3 is CASSDATVSDSPPGTQYF. In DNA, the CDR3 is TGTGCCAGCAGTGACGCGACCGTTAGCGATTCTCCGCCTGGGACCCAGTACTTC. Looking up the rest from reference TRBV2 and TRBJ2-5 gives the full variable domain: EPEVTQTPSHQVTQMGQEVILRCVPISNHLYFYWYRQILGQKVEFLVSFYNNEISEKSEIFDDQFSVERPDGSNFTLKIRSTKLEDSAMYFCASSDATVSDSPPGTQYFGPGTRLLVL.

On this clonotype: This CDR3 fails to terminate in the conserved phenylalanine or tryptophan, so it likely reflects a read error. The rearrangement uses TRBV11-2 and TRBJ2-1; D may be TRBD1 (6 bases). CDR1 is SGHAT, CDR2 FQNNGV, per germline. Trimming cost V 4 bases and J 4 bases, with 11 bases left between them. This CDR3 is built from 14 residues. CDR3 region: CASSSTGIYNEQFS. The CDR3 DNA reads TGTGCCAGCAGCTCCACAGGGATTTACAATGAGCAGTTCTCC.

The chain carries TRBV6-1 and TRBJ2-3; 11 bases align to TRBD2. Germline V gives CDR1 MNHNS, CDR2 SASEGT. Losses at the gene ends were 6 bases for V and 0 bases for J; bases not matched to a gene: 11. The CDR3 extends over 18 amino acids. The CDR3 nucleotides read TGTGCCAGCAGAAAGGGGCTAGCGGGAGGCCGGAGCACAGATACGCAGTATTTT. Protein product: CASRKGLAGGRSTDTQYF.

Ten or more counts support this clonotype. The chain links TRBV20-1 to TRBJ2-1; D gene ambiguous. The CDR3 runs to 12 residues. The V end lost 5 bases, the J end lost 8 bases, and 13 bases lay between the germline ends. Germline CDR1 DFQATT, CDR2 SNEGSKA (reference sequence). The CDR3 reads CSASAPSDEQFF. CDR3 DNA sequence: TGCAGTGCTTCTGCGCCGTCCGATGAGCAGTTCTTC.

By share, this clonotype ranks as medium-sized (0.01 to 0.1%). The DNA for the CDR3 is TGCAGCGTTGAAGATCGGGCTAGCGGGAGCTACGAGCAGTACTTC. Its translation is CSVEDRASGSYEQYF. The chain links TRBV29-1 to TRBJ2-7; 10 nucleotides align to TRBD2. V dropped 0 bases and J dropped 3; count of bases not matched to a gene: 5. The CDR3 has 15 amino acids. CDR1 SQVTM and CDR2 ANQGSEA come from the germline V gene.

There are many counts of this clonotype. The chain links TRBV5-1 to TRBJ2-1; 10 bases align to TRBD2. The CDR3 has 14 amino acids. Germline V gene lookup returns CDR1 SGHRS and CDR2 YFSETQ. J lost 8 bases, V lost 0 bases, and 2 bases had no gene match. CDR3 bases: TGCGCCAGCAGCTTGGCTAGCGGGAGTTATGAGCAGTTCTTC. It translates to CASSLASGSYEQFF.

This clonotype was observed at least ten times. The chain carries TRBV11-1 and TRBJ2-1; D is unclear. Germline values: CDR1 SGHAT, CDR2 FQDESV (reference sequence). V lost 11 bases, J lost 0 bases, and 14 bases lay in between. The CDR3 covers 14 residues. DNA of the CDR3: TGTGCCGTGACTTGGGCGCACTCCTACAATGAGCAGTTCTTC. As protein: CAVTWAHSYNEQFF.

This clonotype was seen at least ten times. CDR3 amino acids: CSASKGQGADTQYF. In nucleotides, the CDR3 is TGCAGTGCTAGTAAGGGACAGGGAGCAGATACGCAGTATTTT. V and J are TRBV20-1 and TRBJ2-3; 9 positions agree with TRBD1. J lost 4 bases, V lost 3 bases, and 5 bases had no gene match. This CDR3 region has 14 residues. Per the germline V gene, CDR1 is DFQATT and CDR2 is SNEGSKA (reference sequence).

There are many counts of this clonotype. The chain joins TRBV20-1 to TRBJ2-3; TRBD2 matches at 8 bases. This CDR3 spans 16 amino acids. V was clipped by 1 base and J by 4 bases; unmatched bases: 10. Germline loops: CDR1 DFQATT, CDR2 SNEGSKA (reference sequence). This CDR3 is CSARGLSGGGPDTQYF. The DNA of the CDR3 is TGCAGTGCTAGAGGATTGTCGGGAGGGGGTCCAGATACGCAGTATTTT.

The V call is TRBV29-1, the J call TRBJ2-5; D not resolved. CDR1 is SQVTM, CDR2 ANQGSEA, per germline. The ends were cut back, 4 bases at V and 1 base at J, with 7 bases in the middle. The CDR3 covers 12 residues. CDR3 loop: CSVGAFQETQYF. The CDR3 nucleotides read TGCAGCGTTGGTGCATTCCAAGAGACCCAGTACTTC.

This clonotype came up many times. The chain joins TRBV20-1 to TRBJ1-4; 7 bases line up with TRBD1. Germline V CDR1 and CDR2: DFQATT, SNEGSKA (reference sequence). The CDR3 has 13 amino acids. CDR3 DNA sequence: TGCGCCCTTTCTGCCAGGGGGAGTGAAAAACTGTTTTTT. This translates into CALSARGSEKLFF.

This clonotype has ten or more counts. Here the CDR3 DNA reads TGCGCCAGCAGCCAAGCCTGGACGGATCGCAATCAGCCCCAGCATTTT. It translates to CASSQAWTDRNQPQHF. The chain employs TRBV4-1 and TRBJ1-5; D unclear. Germline V lookup: CDR1 MGHRA, CDR2 YSYEKL. The V end was cut by 1 base, the J end by 2 bases, with 12 bases between. The CDR3 spans 16 residues.

For this clonotype: A clone one base away is much larger, so this may be a read error. The genes are TRBV5-1 and TRBJ2-1; D is unclear. The CDR3 length is 15 residues. In germline, CDR1 is SGHRS, CDR2 YFSETQ. The CDR3 coding sequence is TGCGCCAGCAGCTTTAATAGCCCTACCTACAATGGGCAGTTCTTC. Translating gives CASSFNSPTYNGQFF. The whole variable domain, remainder taken from reference TRBV5-1 and TRBJ2-1, is KAGVTQTPRYLIKTRGQQVTLSCSPISGHRSVSWYQQTPGQGLQFLFEYFSETQRNKGNFPGRFSGRQFSNSRSEMNVSTLELGDSALYLCASSFNSPTYNGQFFGPGTRLTVL.

This clonotype was counted ten times or more. V and J are TRBV7-2 and TRBJ1-2, with D possibly being TRBD1 (6 bases). Trimming removed 5 bases at V and 2 bases at J, with 15 bases between. CDR3 length: 15 residues. Germline V gives CDR1 SGHTA, CDR2 FQGNSA. The CDR3: CASSRDGGVNYGYTF. The CDR3 DNA is TGTGCCAGCAGCCGAGACGGGGGCGTCAACTATGGCTACACCTTC.

In its sample, this clonotype was seen many times. This chain connects TRBV7-8 to TRBJ2-2; D is perhaps TRBD1 (5 bases). V was pared by 1 base and J by 8 bases, with 11 bases between. Germline loops: CDR1 SGHVS, CDR2 FQNEAQ. This CDR3 has 14 residues. The CDR3 here is CASSLVLGEGELFF. In DNA form, the CDR3 reads TGTGCCAGCAGCTTAGTGCTAGGGGAAGGGGAGCTGTTTTTT.

This clonotype was found many times. The chain recombines TRBV5-1 with TRBJ2-3, with 7 positions matching TRBD1. The CDR3 contains 13 residues. Germline V gene sequence: CDR1 SGHRS, CDR2 YFSETQ. V gave up 4 bases and J gave up 4 bases; unmatched junction bases: 3. The CDR3: CASSTGTADTQYF. The CDR3 DNA reads TGCGCCAGCAGCACCGGGACAGCAGATACGCAGTATTTT.

This clonotype came up many times. This chain connects TRBV7-9 to TRBJ2-3, with D perhaps matching TRBD1 (5 bases). The CDR3 totals 16 residues. The germline gives CDR1 SEHNR, CDR2 FQNEAQ (reference sequence). Trimming stripped 4 bases from V and 6 bases from J, with 20 bases between. The CDR3 nucleotides read TGTGCCAGCAGCTCAACCTGGCTCAGGGCGTCTGATACGCAGTATTTT. Its translation is CASSSTWLRASDTQYF. Combining the CDR3 with reference TRBV7-9 and TRBJ2-3 gives the whole variable domain DTGVSQNPRHKITKRGQNVTFRCDPISEHNRLYWYRQTLGQGPEFLTYFQNEAQLEKSRLLSDRFSAERPKGSFSTLEIQRTEQGDSAMYLCASSSTWLRASDTQYFGPGTRLTVL.

This clonotype was seen many times. This chain links TRBV28 with TRBJ2-2; the D gene is possibly TRBD1 (6 bases). Germline CDR1 MDHEN, CDR2 SYDVKM. The CDR3 runs 14 residues. Trimming shortened V by 5 bases and J by 5 bases, and 12 bases separated the two germline ends. DNA for the CDR3: TGTGCCAGCAGTCCTCCCCAGGGGACCGGGGAGCTGTTTTTT. This gives the protein CASSPPQGTGELFF.